This TCR beta chain stems from a study of regulatory T cells in long-lasting Graves disease. The overall study: To qualify as persistent, Graves' disease required over 5 years of antithyroid drugs with positive TSH receptor antibodies.

Findings and caveats of the study: Persistent disease preferred TRBV28, TRBJ1-2 and TRBJ2-5; new disease, TRBV20-1 and TRBJ2-1. A limited number of samples was an acknowledged limitation.

This clonotype was seen many times. Its target is unknown. iRepertoire HTBI primers and Arm-PCR of CDR3 regions built TCR beta libraries. TCRdb redid the calling of the multiplex PCR reads with MiXCR, one entry per CDR3 protein. Found here are some 330,000 distinct CDR3 sequences, roughly 25% of them singletons; the top ten hold under 35%. Germline V gene lookup returns CDR1 MDHEN and CDR2 SYDVKM. The CDR3 length is 15 residues. The ends were cut back, 2 bases at V and 0 bases at J, with 10 bases in the middle. Documented time point: persistent/refractory GD, antithyroid drugs over 5 years with positive TRAb. The TCR library was prepared using RNA isolated from PBMCs. The EDTA tubes were filled with around 8.1 milliliters of drawn peripheral blood.

The source is a woman aged 40-49 years with Graves disease. The chain links TRBV28 to TRBJ2-5, with D possibly TRBD1 on 5 matching bases. The sequenced sample was peripheral blood mononuclear cells (PBMCs), obtained when the disease was refractory, from a patient treated with antithyroid drugs. The CDR3 bases are TGTGCCAGCAGTTTAAAAGGGGCGTACCAAGAGACCCAGTACTTC. It is translated as CASSLKGAYQETQYF. Full variable domain (remainder filled in from reference TRBV28 and TRBJ2-5): DVKVTQSSRYLVKRTGEKVFLECVQDMDHENMFWYRQDPGLGLRLIYFSYDVKMKEKGDIPEGYSVSREKKERFSLILESASTNQTSMYLCASSLKGAYQETQYFGPGTRLLVL.